This T cell receptor beta chain was sequenced for a study of CD8+ T cells in alopecia areata. Germline CDR1 LGHNA, CDR2 YSLEER. Trimming took 1 base from V and 1 from J, leaving 4 bases between them. The CDR3 length is 13 residues. Following RNA extraction, reverse transcription yielded cDNA that acted as the sequencing template. Profiled with immunoSEQ multiplex PCR; TCRdb holds only in-frame clones, not every one. Among about 64,000 clones listed, 44% were seen once. The sorting of PBMCs gave CD4+ and CD8+ T cells. Findings of the study overall: Greater clonality was observed in lesional scalp samples, especially alopecia totalis/universalis, versus normal scalp.

This clone was counted many times. The antigen is unknown. The sample taken for sequencing was NKG2D-low CD8+ T cells sorted from blood. The V call is TRBV4-3, the J call TRBJ1-1; no clear D. The TCR comes from a human donor with alopecia areata. The CDR3 protein is CASSQGRNTEAFF. CDR3 nucleotide sequence: TGCGCCAGCAGCCAAGGACGGAACACTGAAGCTTTCTTT.